Following are 30 T cell receptor beta chains from one sample sequenced in a study of blood T cell repertoires in COVID-19 (dated by TCRdb to the early 2020s). Library preparation was by the immunoSEQ multiplex PCR assay. Imported from immuneACCESS, the table was reduced by TCRdb to in-frame sequences with V and J called. These copies leave out some clones; in studies compared against another copy, an unresolved V gene accounts for under half, and the cause of the remainder is not known. The sample data list approximately 120,000 clones, and approximately 90% of these were observed just once. The top ten hold around 2.1% of the sample. Material: peripheral blood. These receptors originate from a man in his fifties or sixties with COVID-19, enrolled during active disease.

This sequence joins TRBV18 and TRBJ2-1; 11 bases agree with TRBD1. The V gene's germline CDR1 is KGHSH and CDR2 LQKENI. The CDR3 runs to 15 residues. V dropped 3 bases and J dropped 7; count of bases not matched to a gene: 5. CDR3 sequence reads: CASSPPGTGGNEQFF. For the CDR3, the DNA is TGTGCCAGCTCACCTCCCGGGACAGGGGGTAATGAGCAGTTCTTC.

This chain connects TRBV28 to TRBJ1-5, with 8 bases aligning to TRBD1. V trimming: 5 bases; J trimming: 2 bases; junction bases outside the gene matches: 5. This CDR3 has 15 residues. Germline values: CDR1 MDHEN, CDR2 SYDVKM. The CDR3, as DNA: TGTGCCAGCAGTCCCCAGACAGGGGGCAATCAGCCCCAGCATTTT. It encodes CASSPQTGGNQPQHF.

This chain links TRBV15 with TRBJ1-2, with 11 bases fitting TRBD1. The CDR3 has 17 amino acids. Germline values: CDR1 LNHNV, CDR2 YYDKDF (reference sequence). J gave up 4 bases and V 4 bases, and 11 bases lay outside the gene matches. The CDR3 spells CATSTRTGGLLGYGYTF. Written as DNA, the CDR3 is TGTGCCACCAGCACAAGGACAGGGGGCCTTTTAGGCTATGGCTACACCTTC.

The chain carries TRBV19 and TRBJ1-4; maybe TRBD1 (6 bases). The CDR3 contains 16 residues. Trimming pared 5 bases from V and 8 bases from J, leaving 21 bases between. CDR1 LNHDA and CDR2 SQIVND come from the germline V gene (reference sequence). The DNA for the CDR3 is TGTGCCAGTAGTCCCTTTGGGGGCAGGGGAGACGAAAAACTGTTTTTT. Translation gives CASSPFGGRGDEKLFF. The entire variable domain, with the rest obtained from reference TRBV19 and TRBJ1-4, is as follows: DGGITQSPKYLFRKEGQNVTLSCEQNLNHDAMYWYRQDPGQGLRLIYYSQIVNDFQKGDIAEGYSVSREKKESFPLTVTSAQKNPTAFYLCASSPFGGRGDEKLFFGSGTQLSVL.

The CDR3 DNA is TGTGCCAGCAGCCCCGGCGGTTACGAGCAGTACTTC. Amino acids: CASSPGGYEQYF. The chain couples TRBV7-8 to TRBJ2-7; D is unresolved. The CDR3 consists of 12 residues. Per germline, CDR1 SGHVS and CDR2 FQNEAQ. V was clipped by 5 bases and J by 4 bases, with 9 bases between them.

The genes are TRBV19 and TRBJ1-5, with 7 bases that match TRBD1. V gave up 4 bases and J gave up 5 bases; unmatched junction bases: 5. The V gene's germline CDR1 is LNHDA and CDR2 SQIVND (reference sequence). The CDR3 covers 14 residues. CDR3 in amino acids: CASSTTGRDQPQHF. The DNA of the CDR3 is TGTGCCAGTAGTACGACAGGGCGGGATCAGCCCCAGCATTTT.

V usage is TRBV7-9 and J usage is TRBJ2-1; 10 nucleotides align to TRBD2. The CDR3 length is 16 residues. CDR1 SEHNR and CDR2 FQNEAQ come from the germline V gene (reference sequence). After removal of 1 base from V and 8 bases from J, the junction contained 8 bases not matched to a gene. The CDR3 sequence is CASSLGVLAGAHEQFF. Written as DNA, the CDR3 is TGTGCCAGCAGCTTAGGAGTGCTAGCGGGAGCGCATGAGCAGTTCTTC.

This rearrangement joins TRBV5-1 to TRBJ1-2; TRBD1 matches 8 bases. CDR1 and CDR2 (germline): SGHRS, YFSETQ. V shed 4 bases, J shed 1 base, and the junction held 3 bases outside the gene matches. The CDR3 totals 14 residues. CDR3 DNA: TGCGCCAGCAGCGTGGGACAGGATAACTATGGCTACACCTTC. This sequence encodes CASSVGQDNYGYTF.

V usage is TRBV6-2 or TRBV6-3 and J usage is TRBJ2-1; weak D call: TRBD2 (6 bases). Germline loops: CDR1 MNHEY, CDR2 SVGEGT. V lost 5 bases and J lost 5, with 16 bases in between. The CDR3 is made up of 15 amino acids. The CDR3 nucleotides are TGTGCCAGCAGTCCCCAATGGGACTTTAACAATGAGCAGTTCTTC. Translated, it gives CASSPQWDFNNEQFF.

The CDR3 nucleotides are TGTGCCAGCAGTTCCCTAAACTACGAGCAGTACTTC. Its protein product is CASSSLNYEQYF. This chain links TRBV28 with TRBJ2-7; D is ambiguous. Trimming pared 4 bases from V and 3 bases from J, leaving 7 bases between. The CDR3 sequence is 12 residues long. Germline V lookup: CDR1 MDHEN, CDR2 SYDVKM. Full variable domain (rest looked up from reference TRBV28 and TRBJ2-7): DVKVTQSSRYLVKRTGEKVFLECVQDMDHENMFWYRQDPGLGLRLIYFSYDVKMKEKGDIPEGYSVSREKKERFSLILESASTNQTSMYLCASSSLNYEQYFGPGTRLTVT.

This clone was picked up one time. The chain has TRBV6-5 and TRBJ1-3; TRBD1 is a possible D gene (6 bases). Germline loops: CDR1 MNHEY, CDR2 SVGAGI. The CDR3 length is 14 residues. V shed 6 bases and J shed 0 bases, with 9 bases lying between them. CDR3: CASRDSISGNTIYF. CDR3 coding DNA: TGTGCCAGCAGGGACAGTATCTCTGGAAACACCATATATTTT.

This rearrangement joins TRBV7-2 to TRBJ2-1; 8 nucleotides line up with TRBD1. V dropped 5 bases and J dropped 9; count of bases not matched to a gene: 6. The CDR3 is 13 residues long. Per germline, CDR1 SGHTA and CDR2 FQGNSA. The CDR3 coding sequence is TGTGCCAGCAGCCCGCAGGGGGCGCGTGAGCAGTTCTTC. This gives the protein CASSPQGAREQFF.

In its sample, this clone was seen a few times. V gene TRBV9 combines with J gene TRBJ1-1; D is ambiguous. Per the germline V gene, CDR1 is SGDLS and CDR2 is YYNGEE. V was trimmed by 4 bases and J by 4 bases, leaving 14 bases between them. The CDR3 contains 14 residues. CDR3 sequence (DNA): TGTGCCAGCAGCTTGAGCGGACGGTTCACTGAAGCTTTCTTT. This translates into CASSLSGRFTEAFF.

V and J are TRBV6-2 or TRBV6-3 and TRBJ2-1; 10 bases line up with TRBD2. The CDR3 sequence is 18 residues long. Unmatched junction bases numbered 16, after V lost 5 bases and J lost 6 bases. CDR1 MNHEY and CDR2 SVGEGT come from the germline V gene. CDR3 loop: CASSPSRLAGVQGNEQFF. CDR3 nucleotides: TGTGCCAGCAGTCCATCACGTCTAGCGGGAGTGCAGGGCAATGAGCAGTTCTTC.

CDR3 sequence: CASSQRRLAGNEQFF. The CDR3 DNA is TGTGCCAGCAGCCAACGTAGGCTAGCGGGAAATGAGCAGTTCTTC. V usage is TRBV4-2 and J usage is TRBJ2-1; 9 nucleotides line up with TRBD2. The CDR3 has 15 residues. Trimming at V came to 2 bases and at J to 7 bases, leaving 6 bases not matched to a gene. Germline values: CDR1 LGHNA, CDR2 YNFKEQ.

The rearrangement links TRBV19 to TRBJ2-1, with 9 nucleotides matching TRBD2. Germline trimming cut 9 bases from V and 3 bases from J; bases unmatched to any gene: 9. Germline V gives CDR1 LNHDA, CDR2 SQIVND (reference sequence). The CDR3 has 15 residues. Here the CDR3 DNA reads TGTGCCAGCCTTAATTCAGCGGGGGGCTACAATGAGCAGTTCTTC. This translates into CASLNSAGGYNEQFF.

The CDR3 DNA reads TGTGCCAGCAGGCGGACAGGGGGTAATGAAAAACTGTTTTTT. It is translated as CASRRTGGNEKLFF. This sequence joins TRBV6-6 and TRBJ1-4, with 10 bases matching TRBD1. The ends lost 6 bases at V and 4 bases at J; junction bases unmatched: 2. Germline V gene data show CDR1 as MNHNY and CDR2 as SVGAGI (reference sequence). This CDR3 is built from 14 residues.

This rearrangement joins TRBV19 to TRBJ1-4; D uncertain. Germline assignment: CDR1 LNHDA and CDR2 SQIVND (reference sequence). The CDR3 has 15 residues. Trimming removed 7 bases from V and 0 bases from J, with 12 bases in between. The CDR3 region is CASTPVGATNEKLFF. For the CDR3, the DNA is TGTGCCAGTACCCCTGTCGGTGCAACTAATGAAAAACTGTTTTTT.

The V call is TRBV7-6, the J call TRBJ2-1, with 13 bases matching TRBD2. Germline V gene sequence: CDR1 SGHVS, CDR2 FNYEAQ. Germline trimming cut 5 bases from V and 6 bases from J; bases unmatched to any gene: 13. The CDR3 runs 18 residues. The CDR3: CASSPRTRGLAGSNEQFF. The CDR3 bases are TGTGCCAGCAGCCCAAGAACCCGGGGACTAGCGGGGTCCAATGAGCAGTTCTTC. Based on the CDR3 plus reference TRBV7-6 and TRBJ2-1, the full variable domain is GAGVSQSPRYKVTKRGQDVALRCDPISGHVSLYWYRQALGQGPEFLTYFNYEAQQDKSGLPNDRFSAERPEGSISTLTIQRTEQRDSAMYRCASSPRTRGLAGSNEQFFGPGTRLTVL.

As DNA, the CDR3 is TGCAGTGCAAGTGCGGTAGCGGGAGGCACCGGGGAGCTGTTTTTT. It codes for CSASAVAGGTGELFF. This sequence joins TRBV20-1 and TRBJ2-2, with 10 bases aligning to TRBD2. Germline loops: CDR1 DFQATT, CDR2 SNEGSKA (reference sequence). The length of the CDR3 is 15 residues. Unmatched junction bases numbered 8, after V lost 6 bases and J lost 4 bases.

The genes are TRBV7-6 and TRBJ2-7; TRBD1 is a possible D gene (6 bases). The germline V and J ends were trimmed by 5 bases and 9 bases, with 26 bases remaining between them. Germline lookup yields CDR1 SGHVS and CDR2 FNYEAQ. This CDR3 is 16 amino acids long. The chain's CDR3 is CASSPLDGDRWLGQYF. In nucleotides, the CDR3 is TGTGCCAGCAGCCCCCTCGACGGAGACAGGTGGTTGGGGCAGTACTTC.

This sequence joins TRBV5-8 and TRBJ2-2, with D possibly being TRBD2 (6 bases). CDR1 and CDR2 (germline): SGHTS, YDEGEE. V lost 4 bases and J lost 5, with 24 bases in between. This CDR3 spans 18 amino acids. CDR3 sequence (DNA): TGTGCCAGCAGCCGGAGGGTTATGTCGGGAGTTTTGACCGGGGAGCTGTTTTTT. This sequence encodes CASSRRVMSGVLTGELFF.

V gene TRBV10-3 combines with J gene TRBJ1-2; 7 bases align to TRBD1. CDR1 is ENHRY, CDR2 SYGVKD, per germline. J was trimmed by 2 bases and V by 0 bases; bases with no gene match: 3. The CDR3 runs 15 residues. The CDR3 DNA sequence: TGTGCCATCAGTGAGTCGGAGGGGGCGAACTATGGCTACACCTTC. Translating gives CAISESEGANYGYTF.

This clone was observed a few times. The chain recombines TRBV19 with TRBJ1-5; D is possibly TRBD1 (5 bases). CDR1 and CDR2 (germline): LNHDA, SQIVND (reference sequence). Trimming shortened V by 5 bases and J by 1 base, and 15 bases separated the two germline ends. The length of the CDR3 is 16 residues. The CDR3 DNA follows: TGTGCCAGTAGTGTCGGGACCGGGAGGAGCAATCAGCCCCAGCATTTT. It codes for CASSVGTGRSNQPQHF.

The rearrangement uses TRBV19 and TRBJ1-1, with D possibly TRBD1 on 6 matching bases. The V gene lost 6 bases and the J gene lost 9 bases, with 26 bases spanning the gap. The CDR3 is 16 residues long. The germline V gene has CDR1 LNHDA and CDR2 SQIVND (reference sequence). CDR3 sequence (DNA): TGTGCCAGTAGCGCAATCCGTCCAGGGGAAGGAGAGAAAGCTTTCTTT. Protein: CASSAIRPGEGEKAFF.

Details on this clone: The junction does not match germline at one end; this may be a read error. The J gene is TRBJ2-7, the V gene TRBV3-1 (or the pseudogene TRBV3-2), with 8 bases that match TRBD2. The germline CDR1 and CDR2 sequences are LGHDT and YNNKEL (reference sequence). This CDR3 comprises 14 residues. The CDR3 here is CASSQTFSGTSSNF. The CDR3 DNA sequence: TGTGCCAGCAGCCAAACGTTTTCCGGGACTAGTTCTAACTTC.

The chain recombines TRBV30 with TRBJ2-4, with D unclear. V dropped 0 bases and J dropped 0 bases, with 9 bases sitting between them. The CDR3 covers 15 residues. Germline V gives CDR1 GTSNPN, CDR2 SVGIG (reference sequence). DNA for the CDR3: TGTGCCTGGAGTGTAGCCGGAGTAGCCAAAAACATTCAGTACTTC. Protein: CAWSVAGVAKNIQYF.

In its sample, this clone was seen once. The V call is TRBV29-1, the J call TRBJ2-5; 7 bases line up with TRBD2. CDR1 and CDR2 (germline): SQVTM, ANQGSEA. Losses at the gene ends were 5 bases for V and 2 bases for J; bases not matched to a gene: 8. The CDR3 covers 14 residues. The CDR3 loop reads CSVSTTSRQETQYF. CDR3 nucleotides: TGCAGCGTTTCTACGACTAGCAGACAAGAGACCCAGTACTTC.

V is TRBV7-8 and J is TRBJ2-5, with 7 bases that match TRBD2. The germline gives CDR1 SGHVS, CDR2 FQNEAQ. Trimming removed 4 bases from V and 5 bases from J; junction bases left unmatched: 10. This CDR3 comprises 15 residues. CDR3 sequence: CASSSPPRGVETQYF. Here the CDR3 DNA reads TGTGCCAGCAGCTCCCCACCCCGGGGGGTCGAGACCCAGTACTTC.

The chain carries TRBV11-1 and TRBJ2-2; 9 bases align to TRBD1. Germline assignment: CDR1 SGHAT and CDR2 FQDESV (reference sequence). The CDR3 is made up of 16 amino acids. The ends lost 1 base at V and 7 bases at J; junction bases unmatched: 7. Here the CDR3 reads CASSLVQGALSGELFF. CDR3 in DNA: TGTGCCAGCAGCTTAGTACAGGGGGCATTAAGCGGGGAGCTGTTTTTT.